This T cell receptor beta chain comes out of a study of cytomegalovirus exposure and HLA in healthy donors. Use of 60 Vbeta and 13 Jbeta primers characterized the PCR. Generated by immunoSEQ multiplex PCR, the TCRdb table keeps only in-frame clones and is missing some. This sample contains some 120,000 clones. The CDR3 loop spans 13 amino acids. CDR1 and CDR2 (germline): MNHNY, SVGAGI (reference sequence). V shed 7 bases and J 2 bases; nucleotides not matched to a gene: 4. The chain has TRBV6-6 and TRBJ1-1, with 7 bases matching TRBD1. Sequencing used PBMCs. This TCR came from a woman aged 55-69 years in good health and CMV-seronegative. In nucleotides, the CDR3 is TGTGCCAGCACAAGACAGGGAAACACTGAAGCTTTCTTT. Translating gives CASTRQGNTEAFF.